This T cell receptor beta chain is from a study of cytomegalovirus exposure and HLA in healthy donors. The study, taken as a whole, reports: According to the study, roughly 160 TCR beta chains were cytomegalovirus-associated. Several V segments, TRBV6-2 and TRBV6-3 among them, could not be told apart and were dropped.

This clone was seen only a few times. Its antigen remains unidentified. At sampling all donors were nominally healthy, likely with unrecorded immune exposures. The CDR3 consists of 12 residues. Amplification used 60 Vbeta primers and 13 Jbeta primers. Under the authors' procedure: About 11 million shared chains were among the roughly 80 million unique TCR beta chains that a later analysis counted. Generated by immunoSEQ multiplex PCR, the TCRdb table keeps only in-frame clones and is missing some. For V, J and clone size, that table is used; D and trimming come from the DNA. The sample has 15,000 to 20,000 clones, 65% to 75% seen once.

The sample was PBMCs. The source of this sequence is a man aged 18 to 29 in good health and CMV-seronegative. The chain has TRBV12-2 and TRBJ1-4; the table's TRBD1 call for D was not verified on the DNA. TRBV12-2 is a known pseudogene. For the CDR3, the DNA is TGTGCAAGTCGGCAGGGGCCTGAAAAACTGTTTTTT. This codes for CASRQGPEKLFF.